This note documents a single T cell receptor (beta chain) sequence. Its antigen remains unidentified. This record belongs to a study of cytomegalovirus exposure and HLA in healthy donors. General study findings and limits: Indistinguishable V segments such as TRBV6-2 and TRBV6-3 were excluded. There were several of the most significant clusters that appeared linked to common viral pathogens in a later analysis.

The V and J ends lost 0 bases and 3 bases respectively, with 6 bases between them. The CDR3 runs to 13 residues. In germline, CDR1 is SEHNR, CDR2 FQNEAQ (reference sequence). The PCR contained 60 Vbeta and 13 Jbeta primers. Only in-frame clones appear in the TCRdb table, and some are missing; sequencing was by immunoSEQ multiplex PCR. The sample comprises about 180,000 clones, approximately 84% of which are singletons, and around 1.4% rests with the top ten. The chain recombines TRBV7-9 with TRBJ2-7; D is possibly TRBD1 (6 bases). The sequencing sample was made of PBMCs. The TCR sequence derives from a girl between 5 and 17 years old in good health and CMV-seropositive. The CDR3 sequence is CASSLATGYEQYF. In nucleotides, the CDR3 is TGTGCCAGCAGCTTAGCGACAGGCTACGAGCAGTACTTC.